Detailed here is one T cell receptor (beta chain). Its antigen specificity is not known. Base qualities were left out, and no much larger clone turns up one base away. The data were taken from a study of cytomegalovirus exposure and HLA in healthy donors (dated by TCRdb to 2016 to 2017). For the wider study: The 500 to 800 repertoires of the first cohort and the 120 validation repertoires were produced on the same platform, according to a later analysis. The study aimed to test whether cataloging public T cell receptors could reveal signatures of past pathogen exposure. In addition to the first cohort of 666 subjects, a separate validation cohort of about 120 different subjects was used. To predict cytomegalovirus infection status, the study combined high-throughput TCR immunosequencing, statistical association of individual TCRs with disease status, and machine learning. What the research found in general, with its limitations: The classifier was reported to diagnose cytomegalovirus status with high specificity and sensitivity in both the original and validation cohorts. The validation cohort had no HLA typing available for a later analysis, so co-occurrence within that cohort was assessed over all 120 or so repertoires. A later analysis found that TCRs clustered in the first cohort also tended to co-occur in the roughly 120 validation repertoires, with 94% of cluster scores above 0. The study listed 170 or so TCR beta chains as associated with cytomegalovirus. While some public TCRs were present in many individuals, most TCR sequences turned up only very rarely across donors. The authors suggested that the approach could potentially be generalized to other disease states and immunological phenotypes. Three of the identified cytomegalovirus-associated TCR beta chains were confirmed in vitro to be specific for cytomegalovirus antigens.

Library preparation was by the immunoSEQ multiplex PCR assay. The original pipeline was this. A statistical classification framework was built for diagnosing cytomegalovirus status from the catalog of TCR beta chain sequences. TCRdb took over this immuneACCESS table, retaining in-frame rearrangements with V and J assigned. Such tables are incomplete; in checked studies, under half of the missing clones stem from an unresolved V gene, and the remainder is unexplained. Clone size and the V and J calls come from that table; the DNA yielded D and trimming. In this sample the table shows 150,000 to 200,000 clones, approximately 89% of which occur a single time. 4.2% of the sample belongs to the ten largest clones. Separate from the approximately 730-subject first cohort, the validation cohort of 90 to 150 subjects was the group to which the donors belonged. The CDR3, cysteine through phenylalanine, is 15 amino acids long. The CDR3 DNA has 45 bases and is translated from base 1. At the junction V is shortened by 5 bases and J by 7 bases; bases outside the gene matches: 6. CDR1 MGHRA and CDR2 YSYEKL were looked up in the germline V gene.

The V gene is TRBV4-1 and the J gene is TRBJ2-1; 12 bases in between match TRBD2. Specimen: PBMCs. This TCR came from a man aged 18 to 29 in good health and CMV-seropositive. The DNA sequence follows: TGCGCCAGCAGCTACCGACTAGCGGGAGTTAATGAGCAGTTCTTC. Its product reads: CASSYRLAGVNEQFF.